This is a list of T cell receptor beta chains from one sample in a study of immune cell composition in non-small cell lung cancer. TCRdb's table, derived via immunoSEQ multiplex PCR, lists solely in-frame clones and lacks some. The sample holds 1,500 to 2,000 clones, 70% to 80% seen once. Sequences were obtained from non-adjacent lung tissue. These receptors were collected from a human donor with non-small cell lung cancer. The CDR3 runs from the conserved cysteine through the conserved F or W. D genes are given only for firm matches. Clone size, where shown, is once, few, many, or a class for clones that have expanded.

len	v_gene	d_gene	j_gene	abundance	CDR3aa	CDR3nt
15	TRBV15	TRBD2	TRBJ2-2	NA	CATSAGLADTGELFF	TGTGCCACCAGCGCGGGACTAGCAGACACCGGGGAGCTGTTTTTT
15	TRBV5-1	TRBD1	TRBJ2-3	few	CASSTDRVGTDTQYF	TGCGCCAGCAGCACTGACAGGGTCGGCACAGATACGCAGTATTTT
16	TRBV10-1	TRBD2	TRBJ2-5	NA	CASSESRTGGWETQYF	TGCGCCAGCAGTGAATCGAGGACGGGAGGTTGGGAGACCCAGTACTTC
17	TRBV2	TRBD1	TRBJ2-5	NA	CASSGQGARASVETQYF	TGTGCCAGCAGTGGTCAGGGGGCTAGGGCTAGCGTTGAGACCCAGTACTTC
15	TRBV6-1	NA	TRBJ1-6	NA	CASRAPQGTNSPLHF	TGTGCCAGCAGGGCCCCCCAGGGCACGAATTCACCCCTCCACTTT
13	TRBV7-2	NA	TRBJ1-1	NA	CASSLVGYTEAFF	TGTGCCAGCAGCTTAGTCGGGTACACTGAAGCTTTCTTT
16	TRBV7-9	NA	TRBJ2-1	once	CASSQGIAEDYNEQFF	TGTGCCAGCAGCCAGGGAATAGCGGAAGACTACAATGAGCAGTTCTTC
16	TRBV2	TRBD1	TRBJ2-7	NA	CASSDARDRGNYEQYF	TGTGCCAGCAGTGATGCCCGGGACAGGGGTAACTACGAGCAGTACTTC
18	TRBV10-3	TRBD1	TRBJ1-2	NA	CAISESGGQILGGYGYTF	TGTGCCATCAGTGAGTCGGGGGGACAGATCCTCGGTGGCTATGGCTACACCTTC
13	TRBV23-1	NA	TRBJ1-1	few	CASSQPSGTEAFF	TGCGCCAGCAGTCAACCCAGCGGCACTGAAGCTTTCTTT
16	TRBV6-5	TRBD2	TRBJ2-3	NA	CASSYGLAGGLSTQYF	TGTGCCAGCAGCTACGGGCTAGCGGGGGGGCTCTCTACGCAGTATTTT
14	TRBV5-1	NA	TRBJ1-1	NA	CASSFQGSNTEAFF	TGCGCCAGCAGCTTTCAGGGCTCGAACACTGAAGCTTTCTTT
16	TRBV27	TRBD1	TRBJ1-3	NA	CASSPQGGSSGNTIYF	TGTGCCAGCAGTCCCCAGGGGGGCAGCTCTGGAAACACCATATATTTT
15	TRBV10-3	TRBD1	TRBJ1-6	NA	CAISESTGVNSPLHF	TGTGCCATCAGTGAGTCCACAGGGGTCAATTCACCCCTCCACTTT
15	TRBV2	NA	TRBJ2-1	NA	CASSPSRGSYNEQFF	TGTGCCAGCAGTCCGAGTCGTGGCTCCTACAATGAGCAGTTCTTC
16	TRBV30	TRBD1	TRBJ2-2	NA	CAWKAILGQGPGELFF	TGTGCCTGGAAGGCCATTCTAGGACAGGGTCCCGGGGAGCTGTTTTTT
13	TRBV4-1	NA	TRBJ2-7	NA	CASSPDTTYEQYF	TGCGCCAGCAGCCCAGACACAACCTACGAGCAGTACTTC
15	TRBV25-1	NA	TRBJ1-6	NA	CASRSDSPYNSPLHF	TGTGCCAGCAGATCGGACAGTCCCTATAATTCACCCCTCCACTTT
15	TRBV28	TRBD1	TRBJ2-1	large	CASSQGTGVKNEQFF	TGTGCCAGCAGTCAAGGGACAGGGGTAAAGAATGAGCAGTTCTTC
14	TRBV10-3	NA	TRBJ1-3	NA	CAISESGVGNTIYF	TGTGCCATCAGTGAGTCCGGGGTTGGAAACACCATATATTTT
16	TRBV5-1	NA	TRBJ1-4	NA	CASSLGLQSTNEKLFF	TGCGCCAGCAGCTTGGGCCTACAGTCAACTAATGAAAAACTGTTTTTT
16	TRBV14	TRBD2	TRBJ2-5	NA	CASSQALTSRRETQYF	TGTGCCAGCAGCCAAGCCCTGACTAGCAGGAGAGAGACCCAGTACTTC
14	TRBV7-8	TRBD1	TRBJ1-1	NA	CASSPHGGTVEAFF	TGTGCCAGCAGCCCACATGGCGGGACAGTCGAAGCTTTCTTT
12	TRBV30	NA	TRBJ2-3	NA	CATSRDSKAQYF	TGTGCCACGTCCCGGGACTCCAAGGCGCAGTATTTT
13	TRBV7-2	NA	TRBJ1-1	NA	CASSSGQTTEAFF	TGTGCCAGCAGCTCCGGACAGACTACCGAAGCTTTCTTT
12	TRBV7-2	NA	TRBJ1-1	NA	CASSSDSTEAFF	TGTGCCAGCAGCTCCGACAGCACTGAAGCTTTCTTT
14	TRBV9	NA	TRBJ2-5	NA	CASSVDTSTETQYF	TGTGCCAGCAGCGTAGATACTAGCACAGAGACCCAGTACTTC
13	TRBV2	NA	TRBJ2-3	NA	CASSGFGTDTQYF	TGTGCCAGCAGTGGTTTCGGCACAGATACGCAGTATTTT
16	TRBV5-1	TRBD1	TRBJ2-7	NA	CASSLVAQGAGYEQYF	TGCGCCAGCAGCTTGGTAGCTCAGGGGGCTGGATACGAGCAGTACTTC
17	TRBV28	TRBD2	TRBJ2-3	large	CASSLWGLAGGTDTQYF	TGTGCCAGCAGTTTATGGGGACTAGCGGGAGGCACAGATACGCAGTATTTT
14	TRBV30	TRBD2	TRBJ2-1	NA	CAWSVGLAGGEQFF	TGTGCCTGGAGTGTGGGACTAGCGGGAGGTGAGCAGTTCTTC
16	TRBV5-1	TRBD2	TRBJ2-1	NA	CASSTMSSGGAGEQFF	TGCGCCAGCAGCACAATGTCTAGCGGGGGGGCCGGTGAGCAGTTCTTC
16	TRBV5-1	TRBD1	TRBJ1-1	NA	CASSPGTATFNTEAFF	TGCGCCAGCAGCCCCGGGACAGCTACCTTCAACACTGAAGCTTTCTTT
12	TRBV28	NA	TRBJ1-3	NA	CASSLRGNTIYF	TGTGCCAGCAGTTTACGGGGAAACACCATATATTTT
15	TRBV19	NA	TRBJ2-7	NA	CASSSGTTSTYEQYF	TGTGCCAGTAGCTCCGGGACAACGTCTACCTACGAGCAGTACTTC
13	TRBV25-1	NA	TRBJ2-5	NA	CASSGSPMETQYF	TGTGCCAGCAGCGGGAGCCCTATGGAGACCCAGTACTTC
16	TRBV7-2	TRBD2	TRBJ2-2	NA	CASSSTSGFNTGELFF	TGTGCCAGCAGCTCGACTAGCGGCTTTAACACCGGGGAGCTGTTTTTT
15	TRBV6-5	TRBD2	TRBJ2-7	NA	CASSYAREAPYEQYF	TGTGCCAGCAGTTACGCGCGGGAGGCCCCCTACGAGCAGTACTTC
13	TRBV7-3	TRBD2	TRBJ2-1	once	CASGLAGGNEQFF	TGTGCCAGCGGACTAGCGGGGGGGAATGAGCAGTTCTTC
15	TRBV5-1	TRBD1	TRBJ2-1	NA	CASKGQASSYNEQFF	TGCGCCAGCAAGGGACAGGCAAGCTCCTACAATGAGCAGTTCTTC
12	TRBV7-3	NA	TRBJ1-1	NA	CASRDSNTEAFF	TGTGCCAGCAGAGACAGCAACACTGAAGCTTTCTTT
14	TRBV30	NA	TRBJ1-5	NA	CAWQTGNTNQPQHF	TGTGCCTGGCAAACAGGGAATACGAATCAGCCCCAGCATTTT
13	TRBV9	NA	TRBJ2-6	NA	CASELSGANVLTF	TGTGCCAGCGAACTATCGGGGGCCAACGTCCTGACTTTC
16	TRBV5-1	TRBD1	TRBJ1-1	NA	CASSSGQGVTSGEAFF	TGCGCCAGCAGCTCGGGACAGGGGGTAACCTCGGGTGAAGCTTTCTTT
15	TRBV29-1	TRBD1	TRBJ1-1	hyperexpanded	CSVRPVGQLNTEAFF	TGCAGCGTTCGCCCCGTGGGACAGCTAAACACTGAAGCTTTCTTT
12	TRBV19	NA	TRBJ1-6	NA	CASSMAQGPLHF	TGTGCCAGTAGTATGGCACAGGGACCCCTCCACTTT
11	TRBV20-1	NA	TRBJ1-5	NA	CSAREGGPQHF	TGCAGTGCTAGGGAAGGGGGGCCCCAGCATTTT
14	TRBV6-5	NA	TRBJ1-1	NA	CASSLLGAGSEAFF	TGTGCCAGCAGCCTACTAGGAGCCGGTTCTGAAGCTTTCTTT
13	TRBV10-3	NA	TRBJ1-4	NA	CAIGPDRTEKLFF	TGTGCCATCGGACCGGACAGAACCGAAAAACTGTTTTTT
18	TRBV7-7	TRBD2	TRBJ2-1	NA	CASSLDSGGLISYNEQFF	TGTGCCAGCAGCTTGGATAGCGGGGGGCTTATTTCCTACAATGAGCAGTTCTTC
16	TRBV19	TRBD2	TRBJ2-1	NA	CASSLIAGEAGNEQFF	TGTGCCAGTAGTCTAATAGCGGGAGAGGCGGGCAATGAGCAGTTCTTC
17	TRBV27	NA	TRBJ2-7	NA	CASSFDRAGLGSYEQYF	TGTGCCAGCAGTTTCGACAGGGCGGGACTAGGCTCCTACGAGCAGTACTTC
16	TRBV5-4	TRBD2	TRBJ2-1	NA	CASRPGGSITYNEQFF	TGTGCCAGCAGACCGGGCGGGAGCATTACCTACAATGAGCAGTTCTTC
16	TRBV5-4	TRBD1	TRBJ1-1	NA	CASSSWVRGRDTEAFF	TGTGCCAGCAGCTCATGGGTAAGGGGGCGAGACACTGAAGCTTTCTTT
12	TRBV30	TRBD1	TRBJ2-7	large	CAWSQTGVEQYF	TGTGCCTGGAGCCAGACAGGGGTCGAGCAGTACTTC